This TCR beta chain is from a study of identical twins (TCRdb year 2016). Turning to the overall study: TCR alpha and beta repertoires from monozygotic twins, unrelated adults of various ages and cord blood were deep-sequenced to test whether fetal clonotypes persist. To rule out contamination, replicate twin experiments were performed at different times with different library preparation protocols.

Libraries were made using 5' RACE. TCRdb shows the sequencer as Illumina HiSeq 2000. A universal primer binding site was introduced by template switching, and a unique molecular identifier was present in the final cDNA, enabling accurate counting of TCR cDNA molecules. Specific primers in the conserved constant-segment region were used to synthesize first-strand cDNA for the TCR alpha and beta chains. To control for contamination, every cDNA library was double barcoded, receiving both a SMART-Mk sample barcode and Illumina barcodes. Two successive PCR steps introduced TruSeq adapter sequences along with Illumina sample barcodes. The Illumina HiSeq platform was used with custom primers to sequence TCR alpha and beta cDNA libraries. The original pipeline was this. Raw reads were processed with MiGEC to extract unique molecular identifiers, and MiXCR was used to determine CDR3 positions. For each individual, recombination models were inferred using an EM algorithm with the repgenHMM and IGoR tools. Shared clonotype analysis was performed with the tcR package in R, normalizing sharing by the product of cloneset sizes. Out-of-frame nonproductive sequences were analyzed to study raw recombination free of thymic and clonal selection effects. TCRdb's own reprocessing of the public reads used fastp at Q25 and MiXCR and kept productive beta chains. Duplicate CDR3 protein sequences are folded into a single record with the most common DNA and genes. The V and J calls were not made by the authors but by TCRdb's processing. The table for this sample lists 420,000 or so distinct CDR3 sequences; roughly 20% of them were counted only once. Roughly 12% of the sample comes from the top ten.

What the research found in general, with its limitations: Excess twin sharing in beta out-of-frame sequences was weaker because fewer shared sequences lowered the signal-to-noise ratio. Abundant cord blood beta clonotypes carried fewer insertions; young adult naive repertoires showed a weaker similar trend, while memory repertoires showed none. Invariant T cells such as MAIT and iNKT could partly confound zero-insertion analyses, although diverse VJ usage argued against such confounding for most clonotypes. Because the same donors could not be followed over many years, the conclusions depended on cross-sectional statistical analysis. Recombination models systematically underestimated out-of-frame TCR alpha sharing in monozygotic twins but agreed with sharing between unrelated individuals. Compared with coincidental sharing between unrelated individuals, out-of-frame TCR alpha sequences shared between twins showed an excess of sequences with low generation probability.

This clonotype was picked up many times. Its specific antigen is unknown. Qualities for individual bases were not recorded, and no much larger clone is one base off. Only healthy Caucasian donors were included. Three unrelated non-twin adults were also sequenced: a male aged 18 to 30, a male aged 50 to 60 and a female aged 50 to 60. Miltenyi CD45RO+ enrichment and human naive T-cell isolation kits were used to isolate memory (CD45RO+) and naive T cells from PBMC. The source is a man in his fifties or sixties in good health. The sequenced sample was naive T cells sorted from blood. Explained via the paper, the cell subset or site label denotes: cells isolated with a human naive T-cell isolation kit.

The CDR3 amino acid sequence is: CSARADRDLSSGANVLTF. The DNA reads as follows: TGCAGTGCTAGAGCTGACCGGGACTTGAGCTCTGGGGCCAACGTCCTGACTTTC. The rearrangement joined TRBV20-1 to TRBJ2-6; TRBD2 could be the D gene, as 6 bases match. From the cysteine through the phenylalanine, the CDR3 covers 18 amino acids. The entry retains the CDR3 DNA only, 54 bases that are in frame from base 1. V is cut by 1 base and J by 0 bases, and the space between the germline ends is 16 bases. Via the germline V gene (reference sequence), CDR1 is DFQATT and CDR2 SNEGSKA.